Following are 25 T cell receptor beta chains from one sample sequenced in a study of Ad26.COV2.S vaccination and SARS-CoV-2 variants. Treatment specified: some 19 received Ad26.COV2.S at low or high dose, single or two shots; 5 received placebo; per-sample allocation not given. Sampling occurred on day 63 after the first vaccine or placebo injection. The data were produced by immunoSEQ multiplex PCR, yet TCRdb's version contains in-frame clones alone and is incomplete. The data show some 390,000 clones, 88% seen once. The specimen comprised peripheral blood, sampled in a trial of Ad26.COV2.S vaccine versus placebo. All receptors come from a person between 18 and 60 years old who received the Ad26.COV2.S COVID-19 vaccine or a placebo.

The chain carries TRBV7-8 and TRBJ2-7, with a weak D call TRBD1 (5 bases). The V gene lost 0 bases and the J gene lost 0 bases, with 12 bases spanning the gap. The V gene's germline CDR1 is SGHVS and CDR2 FQNEAQ. The CDR3 runs to 16 residues. The CDR3 spells CASSLATGFVSYEQYF. The DNA for the CDR3 is TGTGCCAGCAGCTTAGCTACAGGCTTCGTCTCCTACGAGCAGTACTTC.

This clone was seen just once. The J gene is TRBJ2-7, the V gene TRBV6-5, with TRBD2 matching 11 bases. The CDR3 length is 16 residues. The V gene end was trimmed by 2 bases and the J gene end by 3 bases; junction bases not matched to a gene: 6. Germline V lookup: CDR1 MNHEY, CDR2 SVGAGI. DNA of the CDR3: TGTGCCAGCAGTTACAGTCTAGCGGGGGGATACTACGAGCAGTACTTC. It yields the protein CASSYSLAGGYYEQYF.

This clone was seen once. J is TRBJ2-3 and V is TRBV19; 8 nucleotides agree with TRBD1. J gave up 5 bases and V 5 bases, and 12 bases lay outside the gene matches. The CDR3 extends over 16 amino acids. The germline V gene encodes CDR1 LNHDA and CDR2 SQIVND (reference sequence). CDR3 in amino acids: CASSGYSRGLRDTQYF. Here the CDR3 DNA reads TGTGCCAGTAGTGGTTACTCCAGGGGGCTTAGAGATACGCAGTATTTT.

This clone was seen just once. The chain joins TRBV29-1 to TRBJ2-3; 13 bases match TRBD2. CDR3 length: 18 residues. CDR1 is SQVTM and CDR2 is ANQGSEA in the germline V gene. V gave up 0 bases and J gave up 4 bases; unmatched junction bases: 10. CDR3 sequence (DNA): TGCAGCGTTGAAGAAATTGTTTGGGGACTAGCGGGACCAGATACGCAGTATTTT. It yields the protein CSVEEIVWGLAGPDTQYF.

This chain joins TRBV6-1 and TRBJ2-3; TRBD2 matches 13 bases. V lost 2 bases, J lost 3 bases, and 8 bases stayed unmatched. The CDR3 totals 18 residues. Germline CDR1 is MNHNS and CDR2 is SASEGT. The DNA for the CDR3 is TGTGCCAGCAGTGAATACCCTACTAGCGGGGGGGCTACAGATACGCAGTATTTT. It specifies CASSEYPTSGGATDTQYF.

The chain employs TRBV19 and TRBJ2-1; 9 nucleotides line up with TRBD1. This CDR3 has 15 residues. Germline trimming cut 4 bases from V and 7 bases from J; bases unmatched to any gene: 8. Germline V gene sequence: CDR1 LNHDA, CDR2 SQIVND (reference sequence). CDR3 sequence (DNA): TGTGCCAGTAGTACCCTCGGACAGGGGAGGAATGAGCAGTTCTTC. This translates into CASSTLGQGRNEQFF.

This chain connects TRBV19 to TRBJ2-2; D perhaps matches TRBD1 (6 bases). Trimming left V 7 bases short and J 8 bases short, with 20 bases between. Germline V gives CDR1 LNHDA, CDR2 SQIVND (reference sequence). The CDR3 has 15 amino acids. CDR3 residues: CASTPKDSFAGELFF. Written as DNA, the CDR3 is TGTGCCAGTACTCCCAAGGACAGTTTTGCTGGGGAGCTGTTTTTT. Drawing the rest from reference TRBV19 and TRBJ2-2, the complete variable domain is DGGITQSPKYLFRKEGQNVTLSCEQNLNHDAMYWYRQDPGQGLRLIYYSQIVNDFQKGDIAEGYSVSREKKESFPLTVTSAQKNPTAFYLCASTPKDSFAGELFFGEGSRLTVL.

The V call is TRBV7-2, the J call TRBJ2-1; possible D gene TRBD2, 7 bases. The CDR3 has 16 residues. V was clipped by 1 base and J by 7 bases, with 17 bases between them. The V gene's germline CDR1 is SGHTA and CDR2 FQGNSA. The DNA of the CDR3 is TGTGCCAGCAGCTTAGTTTTTCGGGGGGCAAGGAATGAGCAGTTCTTC. It translates to CASSLVFRGARNEQFF.

In this sample, this clone turned up once. V gene TRBV29-1 combines with J gene TRBJ2-7, with TRBD1 matching over 9 bases. CDR1 SQVTM and CDR2 ANQGSEA come from the germline V gene. The J segment lost 4 bases and the V segment lost 8 bases, leaving 6 bases of the junction unmatched. CDR3 size: 12 residues. The CDR3 here is CSTRDRDYEQYF. The DNA for the CDR3 is TGCAGCACCCGGGACAGGGATTACGAGCAGTACTTC.

J is TRBJ1-1 and V is TRBV5-1; TRBD1 is a possible D gene (5 bases). CDR1 is SGHRS and CDR2 is YFSETQ in the germline V gene. The CDR3 consists of 12 residues. Trimming took 0 bases from V and 7 from J, leaving 7 bases between them. For the CDR3, the DNA is TGCGCCAGCAGCTTGGTGACAGTTGAAGCTTTCTTT. This gives the protein CASSLVTVEAFF.

The V and J genes are TRBV19 and TRBJ2-1, with D perhaps TRBD2 (5 bases). From germline, CDR1 is LNHDA and CDR2 SQIVND (reference sequence). The length of the CDR3 is 16 residues. Trimming removed 4 bases from V and 3 bases from J, with 16 bases in between. CDR3 nucleotides: TGTGCCAGTAGTACGGAGCGGACCGTGATCTACAATGAGCAGTTCTTC. Residues: CASSTERTVIYNEQFF.

The rearrangement links TRBV19 to TRBJ2-5; TRBD1 matches 7 bases. Germline assignment: CDR1 LNHDA and CDR2 SQIVND (reference sequence). CDR3 length equals 17 residues. The V segment lost 4 bases and the J segment 0 bases; nucleotides outside the gene matches: 11. This CDR3 reads CASSTEQGPGYQETQYF. Written as DNA, the CDR3 is TGTGCCAGTAGTACGGAACAGGGGCCCGGGTACCAAGAGACCCAGTACTTC.

This chain links TRBV5-4 with TRBJ2-2; D remains ambiguous. Germline V gives CDR1 SGHNT, CDR2 YYREEE (reference sequence). Trimming cost V 4 bases and J 3 bases, with 10 bases left between them. The CDR3 loop spans 14 amino acids. The CDR3 DNA sequence: TGTGCCAGCAGCCACGAGTGGGACACCGGGGAGCTGTTTTTT. Amino acid sequence: CASSHEWDTGELFF.

The V call is TRBV5-1, the J call TRBJ1-1, with D perhaps matching TRBD1 (5 bases). The CDR3 has 16 residues. Trimming shortened V by 0 bases and J by 4 bases, and 16 bases separated the two germline ends. CDR1 and CDR2 from the germline V gene are SGHRS and YFSETQ. DNA for the CDR3: TGCGCCAGCAGCTTGGAGGTGCCGGGGGGAGCCACTGAAGCTTTCTTT. It encodes CASSLEVPGGATEAFF. Full variable domain (rest looked up from reference TRBV5-1 and TRBJ1-1): KAGVTQTPRYLIKTRGQQVTLSCSPISGHRSVSWYQQTPGQGLQFLFEYFSETQRNKGNFPGRFSGRQFSNSRSEMNVSTLELGDSALYLCASSLEVPGGATEAFFGQGTRLTVV.

The rearrangement joins TRBV29-1 to TRBJ1-2, with 7 positions matching TRBD1. Looked up from germline, CDR1 is SQVTM and CDR2 is ANQGSEA. V shed 1 base and J 7 bases; nucleotides not matched to a gene: 6. This CDR3 is 13 amino acids long. The CDR3 spells CSVEGQGPLGYTF. The CDR3 region has the DNA TGCAGCGTTGAAGGACAGGGCCCCCTTGGCTACACCTTC.

The rearrangement links TRBV19 to TRBJ2-7; no clear D gene. The ends were cut back, 1 base at V and 0 bases at J, with 10 bases in the middle. This CDR3 spans 15 amino acids. Germline V gene sequence: CDR1 LNHDA, CDR2 SQIVND (reference sequence). The CDR3 nucleotides are TGTGCCAGTAGTATAGGCTCCGAACACTCCTACGAGCAGTACTTC. This sequence encodes CASSIGSEHSYEQYF.

This rearrangement joins TRBV3-1 (or the pseudogene TRBV3-2) to TRBJ2-7, with a possible D match to TRBD2 (5 bases). In germline, CDR1 is LGHDT, CDR2 YNNKEL (reference sequence). The CDR3 has 14 amino acids. V was shortened by 1 base and J by 1 base, with 8 bases between the two germline ends. The CDR3 reads CASSQASGSYEQYF. CDR3 sequence (DNA): TGTGCCAGCAGCCAAGCGTCGGGGTCCTACGAGCAGTACTTC.

In this sample, this clone turned up once. The chain joins TRBV3-1 (or the pseudogene TRBV3-2) to TRBJ2-7; 12 nucleotides align to TRBD2. This CDR3 has 15 residues. J was trimmed by 7 bases and V by 3 bases; bases with no gene match: 7. In germline, CDR1 is LGHDT, CDR2 YNNKEL (reference sequence). CDR3 region: CASSQLLAGGREQYF. The CDR3 nucleotides read TGTGCCAGCAGCCAGCTACTAGCGGGGGGTCGGGAGCAGTACTTC.

A single count supports this clone. The J gene is TRBJ2-5, the V gene TRBV10-1, with a possible D match to TRBD2 (6 bases). V dropped 6 bases and J dropped 4 bases, with 18 bases sitting between them. CDR3 length: 15 residues. The germline V gene has CDR1 WNHNN and CDR2 SYGVQD (reference sequence). Here the CDR3 DNA reads TGCGCCAGCAGCCCAATGGACGGAGGGGTAGAGACCCAGTACTTC. Its protein is CASSPMDGGVETQYF.

This clone was detected once. V and J are TRBV6-2 or TRBV6-3 and TRBJ2-7; the match to TRBD1 covers 7 bases. Germline V gene lookup returns CDR1 MNHEY and CDR2 SVGEGT. This CDR3 has 14 amino acids. Losses at the gene ends were 2 bases for V and 6 bases for J; bases not matched to a gene: 7. CDR3 sequence: CASSYLARGIEQYF. CDR3 nucleotides: TGTGCCAGCAGTTACCTGGCCAGGGGGATCGAGCAGTACTTC.

J is TRBJ2-7 and V is TRBV25-1; possible D gene TRBD1, 5 bases. The germline V and J ends were trimmed by 8 bases and 0 bases, with 11 bases remaining between them. There are 13 residues in the CDR3. Looked up from germline, CDR1 is MGHDK and CDR2 is SYGVNS. The CDR3 bases are TGTGCCAGCCGAGGAGACAGCTCCTACGAGCAGTACTTC. Encoded protein: CASRGDSSYEQYF.

V gene TRBV2 combines with J gene TRBJ2-5; 8 bases line up with TRBD1. Trimming removed 4 bases from V and 1 base from J; junction bases left unmatched: 11. The CDR3 sequence is 17 residues long. From germline, CDR1 is SNHLY and CDR2 FYNNEI. The CDR3: CASSAGQGAYTQETQYF. CDR3 DNA: TGTGCCAGCAGTGCCGGGCAGGGGGCTTACACCCAAGAGACCCAGTACTTC.

The rearrangement uses TRBV11-2 and TRBJ2-1; D not certain. The V end was cut by 3 bases, the J end by 6 bases, with 12 bases between. Germline lookup yields CDR1 SGHAT and CDR2 FQNNGV. The CDR3 covers 14 residues. CDR3 nucleotide sequence: TGTGCCAGCAGCTTTGTAACCGGGCGCAATGAGCAGTTCTTC. Its translation: CASSFVTGRNEQFF.

This clone turned up a few times. Other DNA sequences within the sample encode an identical CDR3. This chain links TRBV27 with TRBJ1-2; no definite D call. Germline assignment: CDR1 MNHEY and CDR2 SMNVEV (reference sequence). CDR3 size: 13 residues. Trimming took 2 bases from V and 2 from J, leaving 6 bases between them. The CDR3 bases are TGTGCCAGCAGTTTAGGGCAGAACTATGGCTACACCTTC. Amino acids: CASSLGQNYGYTF.

The rearrangement uses TRBV15 and TRBJ2-5; either TRBD1 or TRBD2 may fit D (6 bases each). The CDR3 has 18 amino acids. From germline, CDR1 is LNHNV and CDR2 YYDKDF (reference sequence). The V end was cut by 3 bases, the J end by 3 bases, with 23 bases between. The CDR3 DNA sequence: TGTGCCACCAGCAGGAGGGGGGCCTCCTTCGGATACAAAGAGACCCAGTACTTC. Translated: CATSRRGASFGYKETQYF.